The following is a T cell receptor beta chain sequence with its context. Libraries were prepared by immunoSEQ multiplex PCR; TCRdb keeps only in-frame clonotypes and omits some of them. The sample has around 75,000 clones, around 74% seen once; the top ten hold 5.4%. This sample was taken from a study of blood T cell repertoires in COVID-19. Across the study: Researchers got acute and convalescent COVID-19 samples from the United States, Italy and Spain. T cells, B-cell-depleted T cells, or PBMCs supplied cDNA or gDNA.

The sequenced sample consisted of peripheral blood. This TCR came from a woman of 80 years or more with active or convalescent COVID-19.

The CDR3 loop reads CASSLGLAGITDTQYF. DNA for the CDR3: TGTGCCAGCAGCTTGGGGCTAGCGGGGATCACAGATACGCAGTATTTT. The chain recombines TRBV5-4 with TRBJ2-3, with 9 bases identical to TRBD2. V shed 0 bases and J 2 bases; nucleotides not matched to a gene: 4. CDR1 is SGHNT, CDR2 YYREEE, per germline (reference sequence). The CDR3 totals 16 residues.